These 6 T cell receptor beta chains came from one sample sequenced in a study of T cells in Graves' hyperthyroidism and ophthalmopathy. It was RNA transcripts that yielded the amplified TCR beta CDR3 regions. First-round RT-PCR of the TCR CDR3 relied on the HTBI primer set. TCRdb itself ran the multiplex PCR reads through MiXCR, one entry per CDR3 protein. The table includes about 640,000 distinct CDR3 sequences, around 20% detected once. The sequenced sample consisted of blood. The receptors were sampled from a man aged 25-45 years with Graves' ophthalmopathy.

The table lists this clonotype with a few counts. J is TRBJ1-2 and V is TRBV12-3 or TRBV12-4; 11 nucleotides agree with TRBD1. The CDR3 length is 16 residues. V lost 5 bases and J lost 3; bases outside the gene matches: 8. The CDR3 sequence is CASSPVPGQGDYGYTF. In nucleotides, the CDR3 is TGTGCCAGCAGTCCTGTCCCGGGACAGGGGGACTATGGCTACACCTTC.

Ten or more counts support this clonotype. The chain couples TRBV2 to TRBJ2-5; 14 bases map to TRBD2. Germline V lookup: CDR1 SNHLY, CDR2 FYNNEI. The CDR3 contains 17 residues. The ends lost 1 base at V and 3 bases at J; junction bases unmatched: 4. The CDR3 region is CASSEVGLAGVEETQYF. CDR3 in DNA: TGTGCCAGCAGTGAAGTGGGACTAGCGGGAGTGGAAGAGACCCAGTACTTC. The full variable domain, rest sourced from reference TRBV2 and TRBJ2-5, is EPEVTQTPSHQVTQMGQEVILRCVPISNHLYFYWYRQILGQKVEFLVSFYNNEISEKSEIFDDQFSVERPDGSNFTLKIRSTKLEDSAMYFCASSEVGLAGVEETQYFGPGTRLLVL.

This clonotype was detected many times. The CDR3 DNA is TGTGCCTGGAGTGTAGATGGCACTGAAGCTTTCTTT. This sequence encodes CAWSVDGTEAFF. The gene calls are TRBV30 and TRBJ1-1; D uncertain. The CDR3 runs to 12 residues. V gave up 0 bases and J gave up 4 bases, with 6 bases separating them. Germline CDR1 GTSNPN, CDR2 SVGIG (reference sequence).

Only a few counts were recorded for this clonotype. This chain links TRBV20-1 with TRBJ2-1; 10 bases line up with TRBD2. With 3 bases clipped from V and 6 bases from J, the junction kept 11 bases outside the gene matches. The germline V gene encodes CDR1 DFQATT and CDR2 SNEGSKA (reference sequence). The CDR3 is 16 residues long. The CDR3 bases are TGCAGTGCTAGGGCCGGACTAGCGGACTCCCTCAATGAGCAGTTCTTC. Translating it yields CSARAGLADSLNEQFF.

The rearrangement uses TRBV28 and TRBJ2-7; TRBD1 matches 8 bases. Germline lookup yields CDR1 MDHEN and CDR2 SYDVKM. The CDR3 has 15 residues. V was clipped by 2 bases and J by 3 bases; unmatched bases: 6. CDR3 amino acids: CASSLIAGGFYEQYF. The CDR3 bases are TGTGCCAGCAGTTTAATTGCAGGGGGCTTCTACGAGCAGTACTTC.

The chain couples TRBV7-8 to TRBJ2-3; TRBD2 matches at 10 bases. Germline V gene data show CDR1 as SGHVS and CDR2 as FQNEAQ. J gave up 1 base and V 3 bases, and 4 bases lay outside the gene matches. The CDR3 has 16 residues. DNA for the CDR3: TGTGCCAGCAGCTTCCTAGCGGGAGAGGGCACAGATACGCAGTATTTT. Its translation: CASSFLAGEGTDTQYF.